This is a list of T cell receptor beta chains from one sample in a study of blood T cells in healthy people across ages. TCRdb called the 5' RACE reads again in MiXCR, with one record for every CDR3 protein. The sample has some 760,000 distinct CDR3 sequences, approximately 25% seen once; the top ten hold around 3.6%. The sample also formed part of further work on T cells of mothers and their children.

The sample taken for sequencing was blood. These receptors all stem from a boy aged 10-17 years in good health. CDR3s include the opening cysteine and the closing phenylalanine or tryptophan. Each record gives: clone size, D gene, J gene, V gene, CDR3 DNA, CDR3 protein. The D gene is left open where the match is weak. Part of the rows lack a size; the others show once, few, many or a class for expanded clones.

size: -; D: TRBD2; J: TRBJ2-5; V: TRBV10-3; DNA: TGTGCCATCGGTGCCCGGGGGGGTAGAGAGACCCAGTACTTC; CDR3: CAIGARGGRETQYF
size: -; D: -; J: TRBJ2-3; V: TRBV27; DNA: TGTGCCAGCAGTTCGACCCGCGGTACGCAGTATTTT; CDR3: CASSSTRGTQYF
size: few; D: -; J: TRBJ2-2; V: TRBV6-2/TRBV6-3; DNA: TGTGCCAGCAGTTACTTGTGGGAGTCCGAGGAGCTGTTTTTT; CDR3: CASSYLWESEELFF
size: few; D: -; J: TRBJ2-1; V: TRBV21-1; DNA: TGTGCCAGCAGCAAAGGGCCACCTAGCTCCTACAGTGAGCAGTTCTTC; CDR3: CASSKGPPSSYSEQFF
size: few; D: TRBD2; J: TRBJ2-1; V: TRBV7-2; DNA: TGTGCCAGCAGCTTTATACCGGGGGGGGGAATCAATGAGCAGTTCTTC; CDR3: CASSFIPGGGINEQFF
size: many; D: -; J: TRBJ2-1; V: TRBV28; DNA: TGTGCCAGCAGTTTTTTTGCAGGGAGCTCCTACAATGAGCAGTTCTTC; CDR3: CASSFFAGSSYNEQFF
size: -; D: -; J: TRBJ1-2; V: TRBV6-6; DNA: TGTGCCAGCAGCATGACGGGCGGGGGCTACACCTTC; CDR3: CASSMTGGGYTF
size: once; D: TRBD2; J: TRBJ2-5; V: TRBV12-3/TRBV12-4; DNA: TGTGCCAGTAGTTGGGGCGGGAGGTGGCAAGAGACCCAGTACTTC; CDR3: CASSWGGRWQETQYF
size: few; D: -; J: TRBJ1-3; V: TRBV20-1; DNA: TGCAGTGCTAGAAGCCCAGTGAGCTCTGGAAACACCATATATTTT; CDR3: CSARSPVSSGNTIYF
size: -; D: -; J: TRBJ2-3; V: TRBV29-1; DNA: TGCAGCGTTGAACCGACGAAGAGCACAGATACGCAGTATTTT; CDR3: CSVEPTKSTDTQYF
size: few; D: TRBD1; J: TRBJ2-7; V: TRBV4-3; DNA: TGCGCCAGCAGCCAAGGGACAGGGGGTTTCTCCTACGAGCAGTACTTC; CDR3: CASSQGTGGFSYEQYF
size: -; D: TRBD2; J: TRBJ2-3; V: TRBV24-1; DNA: TGTGCCACGGGGGGGACGGGAGGGCCCACAGATACGCAGTATTTT; CDR3: CATGGTGGPTDTQYF
size: -; D: TRBD1; J: TRBJ2-6; V: TRBV3-1; DNA: TGTGCCAGCAGCCGACCCGGACAGGGTTTCTCTGGGGCCAACGTCCTGACTTTC; CDR3: CASSRPGQGFSGANVLTF
size: few; D: -; J: TRBJ1-1; V: TRBV18; DNA: TGTGCCAGCTCACCCAATTTTAAGGGGACTGAAGCTTTCTTT; CDR3: CASSPNFKGTEAFF
size: -; D: -; J: TRBJ1-3; V: TRBV12-3/TRBV12-4; DNA: TGTGCCAGCAGTTTAGGGACCATTGGACCCTGGACTGGGAACACCATATATTTT; CDR3: CASSLGTIGPWTGNTIYF
size: few; D: TRBD1; J: TRBJ1-5; V: TRBV6-2/TRBV6-3; DNA: TGTGCCAGCAGACCGACAGGGACCGTCAATCAGCCCCAGCATTTT; CDR3: CASRPTGTVNQPQHF
size: -; D: TRBD2; J: TRBJ2-5; V: TRBV2; DNA: TGTGCCAGCAGCCCGACTAGCCCCGATCCAGCGGCCCAGTACTTC; CDR3: CASSPTSPDPAAQYF
size: -; D: -; J: TRBJ2-6; V: TRBV6-2/TRBV6-3; DNA: TGTGCCAGCAGTCCCTCCCGGGGGCGTGGGGCCAACGTCCTGACTTTC; CDR3: CASSPSRGRGANVLTF